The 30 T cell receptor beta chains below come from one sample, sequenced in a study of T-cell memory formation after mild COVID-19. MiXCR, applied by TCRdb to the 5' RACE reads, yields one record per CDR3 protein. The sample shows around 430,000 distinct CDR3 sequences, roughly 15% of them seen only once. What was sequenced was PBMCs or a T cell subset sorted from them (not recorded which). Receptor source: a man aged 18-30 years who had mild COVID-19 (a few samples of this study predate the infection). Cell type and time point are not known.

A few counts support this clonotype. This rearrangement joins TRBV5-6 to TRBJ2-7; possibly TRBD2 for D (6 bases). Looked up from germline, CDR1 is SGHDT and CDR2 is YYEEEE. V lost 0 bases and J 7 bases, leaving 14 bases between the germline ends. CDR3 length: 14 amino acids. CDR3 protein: CASSLGHGGGEQYF. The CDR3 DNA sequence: TGTGCCAGCAGCTTGGGACACGGTGGGGGGGAGCAGTACTTC.

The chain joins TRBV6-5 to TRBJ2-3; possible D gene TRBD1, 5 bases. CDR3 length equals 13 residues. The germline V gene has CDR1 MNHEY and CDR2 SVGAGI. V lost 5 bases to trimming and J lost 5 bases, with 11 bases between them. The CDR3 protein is CASSPDQGDTQYF. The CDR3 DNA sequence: TGTGCCAGCAGTCCCGACCAGGGAGATACGCAGTATTTT.

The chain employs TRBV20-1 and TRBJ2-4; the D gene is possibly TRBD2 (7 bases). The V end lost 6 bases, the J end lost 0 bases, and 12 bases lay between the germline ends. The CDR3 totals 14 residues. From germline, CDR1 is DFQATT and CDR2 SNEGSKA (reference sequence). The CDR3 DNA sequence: TGCAGTGCGGATCGGGGGGCAGCCAAAAACATTCAGTACTTC. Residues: CSADRGAAKNIQYF.

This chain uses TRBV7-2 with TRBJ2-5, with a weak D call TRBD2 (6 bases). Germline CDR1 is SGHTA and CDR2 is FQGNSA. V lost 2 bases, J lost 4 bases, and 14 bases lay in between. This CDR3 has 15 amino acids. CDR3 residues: CASSLRWGVRETQYF. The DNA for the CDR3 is TGTGCCAGCAGCTTAAGGTGGGGGGTGAGAGAGACCCAGTACTTC.

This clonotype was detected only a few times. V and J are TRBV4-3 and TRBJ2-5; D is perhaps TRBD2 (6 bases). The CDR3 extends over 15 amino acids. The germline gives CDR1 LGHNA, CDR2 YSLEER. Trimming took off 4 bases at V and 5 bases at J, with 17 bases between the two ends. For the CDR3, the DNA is TGCGCCAGCAGCCGAACCGGACTTGGGGGGGAGACCCAGTACTTC. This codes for CASSRTGLGGETQYF.

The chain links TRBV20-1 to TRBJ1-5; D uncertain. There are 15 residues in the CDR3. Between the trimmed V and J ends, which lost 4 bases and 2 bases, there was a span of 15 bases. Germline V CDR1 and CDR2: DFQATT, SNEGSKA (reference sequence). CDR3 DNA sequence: TGCAGTGCTAACTCCGTCGAAGGCGGCAATCAGCCCCAGCATTTT. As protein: CSANSVEGGNQPQHF.

This chain's CDR3 is CASSPPGTGTYEQYV. The CDR3 DNA sequence: TGTGCCAGCAGTCCTCCCGGGACAGGGACCTACGAGCAGTACGTC. The V call is TRBV6-2 or TRBV6-3, the J call TRBJ2-7, with TRBD1 matching 9 bases. CDR3 length: 15 residues. V shed 5 bases, J shed 2 bases, and the junction held 7 bases outside the gene matches. Germline values: CDR1 MNHEY, CDR2 SVGEGT.

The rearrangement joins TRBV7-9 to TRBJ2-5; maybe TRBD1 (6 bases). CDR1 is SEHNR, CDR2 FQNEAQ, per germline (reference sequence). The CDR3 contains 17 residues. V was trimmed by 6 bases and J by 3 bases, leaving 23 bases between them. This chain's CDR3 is CASSPGQTLTREETQYF. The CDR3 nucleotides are TGTGCCAGCAGTCCTGGACAGACCCTAACGAGGGAAGAGACCCAGTACTTC.

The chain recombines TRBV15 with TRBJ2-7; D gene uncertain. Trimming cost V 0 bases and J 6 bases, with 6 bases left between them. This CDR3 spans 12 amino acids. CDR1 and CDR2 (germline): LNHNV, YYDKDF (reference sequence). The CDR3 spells CATSRDGREQYV. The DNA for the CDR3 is TGTGCCACCAGCAGAGACGGGCGCGAGCAGTACGTC.

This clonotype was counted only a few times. In DNA form, the CDR3 reads TGCGCCAGCAGCCAAGCCCCAGGGGAAATCGGCGAGCAGTACTTC. This gives the protein CASSQAPGEIGEQYF. V is TRBV4-1 and J is TRBJ2-7; possibly TRBD1 for D (6 bases). V lost 1 base and J lost 6, with 16 bases in between. Germline CDR1 MGHRA, CDR2 YSYEKL. The CDR3 is 15 amino acids.

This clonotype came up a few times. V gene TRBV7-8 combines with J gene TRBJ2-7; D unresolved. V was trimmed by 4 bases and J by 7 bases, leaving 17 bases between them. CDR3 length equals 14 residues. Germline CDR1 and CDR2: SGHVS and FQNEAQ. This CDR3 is CASSSGVGQFEQYV. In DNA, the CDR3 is TGTGCCAGCAGCTCGGGCGTAGGGCAATTTGAGCAGTACGTC.

The CDR3 nucleotides are TGTGCCAGCAGCCAAGGCTGGAATGAAAAACTGTTTTTT. Protein sequence: CASSQGWNEKLFF. The chain combines TRBV3-1 with TRBJ1-4, with D hard to call. CDR1 LGHDT and CDR2 YNNKEL come from the germline V gene (reference sequence). Trimming stripped 1 base from V and 5 bases from J, with 5 bases between. This CDR3 is built from 13 residues.

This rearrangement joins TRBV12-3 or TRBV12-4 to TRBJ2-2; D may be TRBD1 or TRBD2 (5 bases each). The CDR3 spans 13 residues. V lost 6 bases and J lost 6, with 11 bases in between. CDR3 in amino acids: CASRPPGPGELFF. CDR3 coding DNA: TGTGCCAGCAGACCGCCGGGACCCGGGGAGCTGTTTTTT.

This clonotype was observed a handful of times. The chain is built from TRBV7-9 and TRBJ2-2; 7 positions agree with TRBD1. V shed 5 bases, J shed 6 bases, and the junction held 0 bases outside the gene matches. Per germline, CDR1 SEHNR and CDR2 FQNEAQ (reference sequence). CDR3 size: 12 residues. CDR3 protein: CASSGTAGELFF. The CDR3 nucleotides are TGTGCCAGCAGCGGGACAGCCGGGGAGCTGTTTTTT.

The CDR3 DNA is TGCGCCAGCATAGCCTCCTATGGTAACACCGGGGAGCTGTTTTTT. It specifies CASIASYGNTGELFF. The V and J genes are TRBV5-1 and TRBJ2-2; no clear D. Germline V CDR1 and CDR2: SGHRS, YFSETQ. V was trimmed by 6 bases and J by 2 bases, leaving 14 bases between them. The CDR3 contains 15 residues.

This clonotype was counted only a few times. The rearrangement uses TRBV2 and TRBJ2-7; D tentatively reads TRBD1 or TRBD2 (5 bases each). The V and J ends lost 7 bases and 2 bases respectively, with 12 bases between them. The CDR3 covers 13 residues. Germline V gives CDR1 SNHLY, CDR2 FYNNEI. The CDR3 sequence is CASNRDGTYEQYF. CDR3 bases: TGTGCCAGCAACCGGGACGGGACCTACGAGCAGTACTTC.

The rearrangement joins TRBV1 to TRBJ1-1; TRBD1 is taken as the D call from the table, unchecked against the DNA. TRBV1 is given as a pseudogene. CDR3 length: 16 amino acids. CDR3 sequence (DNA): TGCACCAGCAGCCACGCCCCCGAGGGCGCAACAAGGGAAGCTTTCTTT. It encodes CTSSHAPEGATREAFF.

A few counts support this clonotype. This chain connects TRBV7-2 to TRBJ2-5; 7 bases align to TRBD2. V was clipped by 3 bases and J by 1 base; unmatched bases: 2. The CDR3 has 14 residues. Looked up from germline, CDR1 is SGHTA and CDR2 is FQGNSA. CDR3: CASSFQRGQETQYF. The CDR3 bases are TGTGCCAGCAGCTTCCAGCGGGGCCAAGAGACCCAGTACTTC. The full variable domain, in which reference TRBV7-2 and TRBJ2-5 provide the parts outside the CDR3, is GAGVSQSPSNKVTEKGKDVELRCDPISGHTALYWYRQSLGQGLEFLIYFQGNSAPDKSGLPSDRFSAERTGGSVSTLTIQRTQQEDSAVYLCASSFQRGQETQYFGPGTRLLVL.

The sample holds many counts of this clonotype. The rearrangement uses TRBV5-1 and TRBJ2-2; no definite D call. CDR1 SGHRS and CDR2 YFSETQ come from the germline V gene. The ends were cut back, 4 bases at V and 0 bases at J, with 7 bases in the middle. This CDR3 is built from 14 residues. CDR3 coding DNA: TGCGCCAGCAGCCCGGCCGCGAACACCGGGGAGCTGTTTTTT. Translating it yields CASSPAANTGELFF.

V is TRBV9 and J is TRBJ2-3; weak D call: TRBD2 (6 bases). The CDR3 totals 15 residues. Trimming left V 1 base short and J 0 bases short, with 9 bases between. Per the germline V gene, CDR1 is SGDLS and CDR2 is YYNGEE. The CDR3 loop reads CASSVSLASTDTQYF. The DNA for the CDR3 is TGTGCCAGCAGCGTATCACTAGCTAGCACAGATACGCAGTATTTT.

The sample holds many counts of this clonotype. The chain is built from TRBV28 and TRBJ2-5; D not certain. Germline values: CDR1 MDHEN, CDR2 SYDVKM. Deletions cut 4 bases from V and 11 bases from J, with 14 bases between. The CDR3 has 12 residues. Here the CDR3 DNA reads TGTGCCAGCAGTTCCGCCGGAGAAATACAGTACTTC. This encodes CASSSAGEIQYF.

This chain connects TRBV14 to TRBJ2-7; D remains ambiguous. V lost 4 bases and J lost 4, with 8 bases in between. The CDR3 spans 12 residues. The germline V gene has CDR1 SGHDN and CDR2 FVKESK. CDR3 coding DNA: TGTGCCAGCAGCCGAGCTGGGTACGAGCAGTACTTC. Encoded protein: CASSRAGYEQYF.

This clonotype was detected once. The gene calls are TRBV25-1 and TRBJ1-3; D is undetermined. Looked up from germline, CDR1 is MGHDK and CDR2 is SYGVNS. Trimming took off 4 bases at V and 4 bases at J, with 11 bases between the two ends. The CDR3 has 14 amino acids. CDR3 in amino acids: CASSAWGGGNTIYF. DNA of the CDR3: TGTGCCAGCAGTGCCTGGGGTGGCGGAAACACCATATATTTT.

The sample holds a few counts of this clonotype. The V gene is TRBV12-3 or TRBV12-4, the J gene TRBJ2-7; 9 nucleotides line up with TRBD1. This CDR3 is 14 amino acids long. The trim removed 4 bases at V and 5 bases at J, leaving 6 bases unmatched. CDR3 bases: TGTGCCAGCAGTTCACAGGGGGCAAGCGACGAGCAGTACTTC. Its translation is CASSSQGASDEQYF.

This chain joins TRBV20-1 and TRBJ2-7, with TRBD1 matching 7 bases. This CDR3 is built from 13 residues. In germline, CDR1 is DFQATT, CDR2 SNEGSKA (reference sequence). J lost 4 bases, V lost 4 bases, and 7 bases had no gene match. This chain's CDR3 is CSATQYRGYEQYF. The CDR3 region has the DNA TGCAGTGCTACACAGTACAGGGGTTACGAGCAGTACTTC.

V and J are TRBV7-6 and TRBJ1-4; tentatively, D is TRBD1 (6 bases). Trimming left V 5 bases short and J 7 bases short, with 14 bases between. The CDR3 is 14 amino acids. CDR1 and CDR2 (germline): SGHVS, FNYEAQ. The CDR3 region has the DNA TGTGCCAGCAGCCTTGGCGGGGGGCCTGAAAAACTGTTTTTT. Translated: CASSLGGGPEKLFF.

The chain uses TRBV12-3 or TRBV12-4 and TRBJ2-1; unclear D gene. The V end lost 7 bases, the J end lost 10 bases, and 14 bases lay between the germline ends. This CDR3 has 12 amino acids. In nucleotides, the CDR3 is TGTGCCAGCACCCAAGGTGGCAGAGAGCAGTTCTTC. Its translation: CASTQGGREQFF.

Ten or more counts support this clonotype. The CDR3 loop reads CASSFSGTGNTEAFF. CDR3 nucleotide sequence: TGTGCCAGCAGCTTCTCCGGGACAGGGAACACTGAAGCTTTCTTT. V gene TRBV11-2 combines with J gene TRBJ1-1; 8 bases are a match to TRBD1. The CDR3 is made up of 15 amino acids. V shed 3 bases, J shed 1 base, and the junction held 4 bases outside the gene matches. Germline assignment: CDR1 SGHAT and CDR2 FQNNGV.

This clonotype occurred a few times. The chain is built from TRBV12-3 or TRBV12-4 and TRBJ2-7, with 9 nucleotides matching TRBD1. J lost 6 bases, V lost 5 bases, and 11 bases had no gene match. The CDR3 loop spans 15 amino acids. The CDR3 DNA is TGTGCCAGCAGTCCCGGGACAGGGACCCTACTCGAGCAGTACGTC. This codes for CASSPGTGTLLEQYV.

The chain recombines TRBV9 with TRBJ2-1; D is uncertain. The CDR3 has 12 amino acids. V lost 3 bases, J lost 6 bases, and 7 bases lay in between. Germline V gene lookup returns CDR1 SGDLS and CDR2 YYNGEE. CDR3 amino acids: CASSAVGNEQFF. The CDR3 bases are TGTGCCAGCAGCGCAGTTGGCAATGAGCAGTTCTTC.